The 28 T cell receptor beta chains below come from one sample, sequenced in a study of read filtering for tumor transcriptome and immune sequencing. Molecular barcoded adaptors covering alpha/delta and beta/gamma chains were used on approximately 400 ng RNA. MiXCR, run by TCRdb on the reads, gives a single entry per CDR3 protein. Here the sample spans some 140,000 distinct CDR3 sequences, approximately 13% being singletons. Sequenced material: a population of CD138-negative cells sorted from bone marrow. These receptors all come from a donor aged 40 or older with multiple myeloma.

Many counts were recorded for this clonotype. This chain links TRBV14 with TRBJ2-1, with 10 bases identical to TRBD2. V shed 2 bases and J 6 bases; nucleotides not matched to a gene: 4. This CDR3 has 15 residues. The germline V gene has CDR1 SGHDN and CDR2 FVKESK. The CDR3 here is CASSQRLAGLNEQFF. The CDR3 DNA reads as TGTGCCAGCAGCCAAAGACTAGCGGGCCTCAATGAGCAGTTCTTC.

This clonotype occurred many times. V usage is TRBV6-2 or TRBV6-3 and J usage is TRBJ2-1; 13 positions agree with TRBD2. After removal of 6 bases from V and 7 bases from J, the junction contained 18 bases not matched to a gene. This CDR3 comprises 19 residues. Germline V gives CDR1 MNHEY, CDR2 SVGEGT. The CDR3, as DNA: TGTGCCAGCAGACCTTTCAGGGCCGGACTAGCGGGAGAGATGAATGAGCAGTTCTTC. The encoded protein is CASRPFRAGLAGEMNEQFF.

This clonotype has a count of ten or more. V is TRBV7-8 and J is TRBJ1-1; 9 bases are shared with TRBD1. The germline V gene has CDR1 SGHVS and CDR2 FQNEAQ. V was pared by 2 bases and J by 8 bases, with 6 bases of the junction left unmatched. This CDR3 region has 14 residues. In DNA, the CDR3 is TGTGCCAGCAGCTTACTAGGACAGGGGCCCGAAGCTTTCTTT. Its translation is CASSLLGQGPEAFF.

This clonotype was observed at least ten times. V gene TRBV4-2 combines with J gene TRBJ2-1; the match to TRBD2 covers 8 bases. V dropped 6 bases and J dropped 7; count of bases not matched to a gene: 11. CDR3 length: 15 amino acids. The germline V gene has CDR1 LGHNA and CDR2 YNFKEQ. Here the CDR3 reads CASRPSGSQGNEQFF. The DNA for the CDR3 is TGTGCCAGCAGACCCAGCGGGAGTCAAGGGAATGAGCAGTTCTTC.

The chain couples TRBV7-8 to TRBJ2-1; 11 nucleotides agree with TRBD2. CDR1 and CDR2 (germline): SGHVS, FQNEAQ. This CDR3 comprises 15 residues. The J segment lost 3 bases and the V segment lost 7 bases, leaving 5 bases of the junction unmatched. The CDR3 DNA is TGTGCCAGCAACCCGACTAGCGGGGACTACAATGAGCAGTTCTTC. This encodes CASNPTSGDYNEQFF.

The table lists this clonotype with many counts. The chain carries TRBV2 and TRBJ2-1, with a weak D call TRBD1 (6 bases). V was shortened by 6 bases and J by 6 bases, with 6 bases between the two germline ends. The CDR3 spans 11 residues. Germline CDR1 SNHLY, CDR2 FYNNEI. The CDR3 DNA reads TGTGCCAGCAGAGGGGGCAATGAGCAGTTCTTC. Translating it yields CASRGGNEQFF.

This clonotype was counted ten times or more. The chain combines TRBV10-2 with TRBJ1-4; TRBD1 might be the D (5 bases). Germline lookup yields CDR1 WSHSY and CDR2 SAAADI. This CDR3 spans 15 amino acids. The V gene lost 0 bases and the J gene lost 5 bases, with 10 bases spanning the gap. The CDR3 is CASSESGGRNEKLFF. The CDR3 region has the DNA TGCGCCAGCAGTGAGTCTGGGGGAAGGAATGAAAAACTGTTTTTT.

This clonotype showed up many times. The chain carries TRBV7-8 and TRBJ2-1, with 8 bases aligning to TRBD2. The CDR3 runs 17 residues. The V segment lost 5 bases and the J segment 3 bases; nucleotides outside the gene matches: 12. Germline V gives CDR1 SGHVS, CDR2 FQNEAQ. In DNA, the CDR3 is TGTGCCAGCAGCCCACGGGACGGGAGGGGATACTACAATGAGCAGTTCTTC. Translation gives CASSPRDGRGYYNEQFF.

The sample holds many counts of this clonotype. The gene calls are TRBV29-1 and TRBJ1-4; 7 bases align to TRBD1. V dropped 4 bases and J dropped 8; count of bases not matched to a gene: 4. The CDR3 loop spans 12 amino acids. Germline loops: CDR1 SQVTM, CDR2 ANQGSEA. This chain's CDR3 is CSVGRGNEKLFF. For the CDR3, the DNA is TGCAGCGTTGGCAGGGGGAACGAAAAACTGTTTTTT.

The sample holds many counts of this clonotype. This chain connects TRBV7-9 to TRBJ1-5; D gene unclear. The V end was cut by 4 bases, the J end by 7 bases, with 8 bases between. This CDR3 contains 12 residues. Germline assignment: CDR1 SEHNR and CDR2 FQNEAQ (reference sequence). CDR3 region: CASSYDAQPQHF. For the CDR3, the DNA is TGTGCCAGCAGCTATGATGCCCAGCCCCAGCATTTT.

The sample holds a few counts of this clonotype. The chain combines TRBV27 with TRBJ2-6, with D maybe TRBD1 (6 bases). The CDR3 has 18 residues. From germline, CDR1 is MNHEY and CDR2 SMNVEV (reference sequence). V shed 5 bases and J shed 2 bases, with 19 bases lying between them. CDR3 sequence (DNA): TGTGCCAGCAGTGTATTACAGGGTTTGGAGGCTGGGGCCAACGTCCTGACTTTC. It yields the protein CASSVLQGLEAGANVLTF.

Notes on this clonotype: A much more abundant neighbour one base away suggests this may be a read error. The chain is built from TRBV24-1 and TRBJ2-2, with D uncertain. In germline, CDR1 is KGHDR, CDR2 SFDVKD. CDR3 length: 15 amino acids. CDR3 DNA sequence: TGTGCCACCTGTGATTTAAGGCAGAACACCGGGGAGCTGTTTTTT. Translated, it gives CATCDLRQNTGELFF.

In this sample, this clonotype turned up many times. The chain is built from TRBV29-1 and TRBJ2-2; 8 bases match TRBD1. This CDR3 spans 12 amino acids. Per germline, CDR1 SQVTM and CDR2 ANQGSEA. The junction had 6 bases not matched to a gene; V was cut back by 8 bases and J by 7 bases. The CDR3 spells CSSRGHGGELFF. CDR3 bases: TGCAGCTCCAGGGGGCATGGCGGGGAGCTGTTTTTT.

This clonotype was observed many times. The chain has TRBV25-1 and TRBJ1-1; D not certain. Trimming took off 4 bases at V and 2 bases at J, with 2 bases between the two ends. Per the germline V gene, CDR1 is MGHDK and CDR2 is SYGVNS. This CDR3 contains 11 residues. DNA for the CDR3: TGTGCCAGCAGTGTTAACACTGAAGCTTTCTTT. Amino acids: CASSVNTEAFF.

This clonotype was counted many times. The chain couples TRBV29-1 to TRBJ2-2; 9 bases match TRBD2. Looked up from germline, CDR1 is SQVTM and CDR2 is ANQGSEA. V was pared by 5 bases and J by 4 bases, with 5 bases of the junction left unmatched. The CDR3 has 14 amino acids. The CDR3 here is CSVIAGVGTGELFF. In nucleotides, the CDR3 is TGCAGCGTTATAGCGGGAGTTGGCACCGGGGAGCTGTTTTTT.

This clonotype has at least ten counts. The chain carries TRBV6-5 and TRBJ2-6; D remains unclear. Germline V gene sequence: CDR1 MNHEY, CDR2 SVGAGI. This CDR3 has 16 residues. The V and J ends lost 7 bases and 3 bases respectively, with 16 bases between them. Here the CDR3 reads CASTRPTASGANVLTF. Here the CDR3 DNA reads TGTGCCAGCACCAGACCCACGGCGAGTGGGGCCAACGTCCTGACTTTC.

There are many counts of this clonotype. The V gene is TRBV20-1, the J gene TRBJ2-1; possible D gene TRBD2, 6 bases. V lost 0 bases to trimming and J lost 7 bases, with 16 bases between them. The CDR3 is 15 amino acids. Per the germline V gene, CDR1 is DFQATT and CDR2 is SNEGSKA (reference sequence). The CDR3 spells CSAREGRRPWNEQFF. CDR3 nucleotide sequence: TGCAGTGCTAGAGAAGGGAGGAGGCCCTGGAATGAGCAGTTCTTC.

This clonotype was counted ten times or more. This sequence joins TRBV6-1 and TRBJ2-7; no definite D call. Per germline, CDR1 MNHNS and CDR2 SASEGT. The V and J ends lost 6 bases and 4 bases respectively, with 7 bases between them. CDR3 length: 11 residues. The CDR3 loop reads CASRVSYEQYF. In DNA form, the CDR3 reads TGTGCCAGCAGAGTCAGTTACGAGCAGTACTTC.

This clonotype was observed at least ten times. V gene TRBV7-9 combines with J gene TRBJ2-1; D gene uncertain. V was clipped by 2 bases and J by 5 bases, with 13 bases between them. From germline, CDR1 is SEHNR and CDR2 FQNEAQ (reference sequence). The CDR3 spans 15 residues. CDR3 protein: CASSLSSAVNNEQFF. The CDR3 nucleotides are TGTGCCAGCAGCTTATCCTCGGCGGTCAACAATGAGCAGTTCTTC.

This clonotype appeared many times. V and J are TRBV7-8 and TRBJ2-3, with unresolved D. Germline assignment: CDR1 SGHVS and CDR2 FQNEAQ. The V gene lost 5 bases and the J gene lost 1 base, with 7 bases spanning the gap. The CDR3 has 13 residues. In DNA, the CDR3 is TGTGCCAGCAGCGCCCTGCGCACAGATACGCAGTATTTT. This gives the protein CASSALRTDTQYF.

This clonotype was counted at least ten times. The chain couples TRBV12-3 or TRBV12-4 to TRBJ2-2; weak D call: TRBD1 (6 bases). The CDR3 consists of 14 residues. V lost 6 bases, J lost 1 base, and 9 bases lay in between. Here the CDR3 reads CASSPGVNTGELFF. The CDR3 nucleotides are TGTGCCAGCAGCCCAGGGGTGAACACCGGGGAGCTGTTTTTT.

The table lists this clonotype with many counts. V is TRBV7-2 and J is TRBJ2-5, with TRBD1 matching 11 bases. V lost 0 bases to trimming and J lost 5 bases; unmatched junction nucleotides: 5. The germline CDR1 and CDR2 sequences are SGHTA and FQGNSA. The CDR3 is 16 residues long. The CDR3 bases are TGTGCCAGCAGCTTAGCCCGGACAGGGGGCCGGGAGACCCAGTACTTC. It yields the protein CASSLARTGGRETQYF.

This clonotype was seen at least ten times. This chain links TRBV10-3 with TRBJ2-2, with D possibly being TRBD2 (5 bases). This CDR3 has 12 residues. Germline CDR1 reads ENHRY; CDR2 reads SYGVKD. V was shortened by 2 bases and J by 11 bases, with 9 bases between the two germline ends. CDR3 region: CAISEEGVELFF. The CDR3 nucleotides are TGTGCCATCAGTGAGGAGGGTGTAGAGCTGTTTTTT.

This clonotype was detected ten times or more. The CDR3 DNA is TGTGCCAGCAGCCCGGCGCAGACTAGCGGGAATCCCAGCTCCTACAATGAGCAGTTCTTC. This translates into CASSPAQTSGNPSSYNEQFF. The V and J genes are TRBV7-9 and TRBJ2-1, with 11 bases fitting TRBD2. Germline loops: CDR1 SEHNR, CDR2 FQNEAQ (reference sequence). This CDR3 contains 20 residues. Trimming at V came to 5 bases and at J to 0 bases, leaving 15 bases not matched to a gene.

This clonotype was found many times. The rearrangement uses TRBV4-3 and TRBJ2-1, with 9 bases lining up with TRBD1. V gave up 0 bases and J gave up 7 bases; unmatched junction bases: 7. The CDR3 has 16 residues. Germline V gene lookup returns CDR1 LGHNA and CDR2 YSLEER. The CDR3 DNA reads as TGCGCCAGCAGCCAAGACCCACAGGGGGCGCTTAATGAGCAGTTCTTC. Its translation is CASSQDPQGALNEQFF.

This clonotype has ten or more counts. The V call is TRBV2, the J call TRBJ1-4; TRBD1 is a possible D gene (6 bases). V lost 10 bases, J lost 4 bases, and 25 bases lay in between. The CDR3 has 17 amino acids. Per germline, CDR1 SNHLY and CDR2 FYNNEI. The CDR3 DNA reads TGTGCCACCAAACGTACAGGGTGGTCAAGTATTAATGAAAAACTGTTTTTT. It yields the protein CATKRTGWSSINEKLFF.

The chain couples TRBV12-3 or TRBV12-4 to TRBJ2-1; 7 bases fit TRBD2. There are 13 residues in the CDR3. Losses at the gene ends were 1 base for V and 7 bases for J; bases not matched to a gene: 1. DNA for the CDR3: TGTGCCAGCAGTTTAGTCGGGAGGAATGAGCAGTTCTTC. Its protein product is CASSLVGRNEQFF.

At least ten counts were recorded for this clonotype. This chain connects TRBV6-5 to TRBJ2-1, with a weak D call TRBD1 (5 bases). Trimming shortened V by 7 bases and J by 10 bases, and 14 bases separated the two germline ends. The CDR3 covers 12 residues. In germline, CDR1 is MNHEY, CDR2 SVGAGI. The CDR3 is CASIGDSREQFF. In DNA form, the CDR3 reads TGTGCCAGCATAGGAGACAGTAGGGAGCAGTTCTTC.